Here is one T cell receptor (beta chain) with its context. The germline V gene has CDR1 SGHNT and CDR2 YENEEA. CDR3 length: 15 residues. V dropped 1 base and J dropped 5 bases, with 9 bases sitting between them. These data are taken from a study of T-cell memory formation after mild COVID-19. MiXCR, applied by TCRdb to the 5' RACE reads, yields one record per CDR3 protein. The sample records fewer than 700,000 distinct CDR3 sequences, roughly 18% being singletons. The chain employs TRBV11-3 and TRBJ2-6, with D possibly being TRBD1 (5 bases). What was sequenced was PBMCs or a T cell subset sorted from them (not recorded which). The clonotype originates from an adult woman who had mild COVID-19 (a few samples of this study predate the infection). Cell type and time point are not known. The CDR3 sequence: CASSLAGLRANVLTF. CDR3 nucleotides: TGTGCCAGCAGCTTAGCAGGGCTTAGGGCCAACGTCCTGACTTTC.